Below are 17 T cell receptor beta chains sequenced from a single sample in a study of T cells in localized non-small cell lung cancer. The assay was immunoSEQ multiplex PCR, and TCRdb's table has in-frame clones only and misses some. The table records under 40,000 clones, around nine tenths of them present only once. The source material was peripheral blood, sampled before any cancer treatment. The receptors here all came from a woman aged 35 to 70 with stage I lung adenocarcinoma.

The chain joins TRBV28 to TRBJ1-2; 7 positions agree with TRBD1. Unmatched junction bases numbered 5, after V lost 8 bases and J lost 2 bases. The CDR3 is made up of 13 amino acids. The germline CDR1 and CDR2 sequences are MDHEN and SYDVKM. CDR3 amino acids: CASGSGGNYGYTF. CDR3 coding DNA: TGTGCCAGCGGATCAGGGGGAAACTATGGCTACACCTTC.

This clone showed up just once. The rearrangement uses TRBV2 and TRBJ2-3; D is perhaps TRBD2 (6 bases). With 7 bases removed from V and 0 bases from J, the gap between germline ends came to 14 bases. The germline CDR1 and CDR2 sequences are SNHLY and FYNNEI. The CDR3 is made up of 15 amino acids. Here the CDR3 reads CASNRGLQSTDTQYF. The DNA for the CDR3 is TGTGCCAGCAACCGGGGACTGCAAAGCACAGATACGCAGTATTTT.

J is TRBJ1-6 and V is TRBV9; perhaps TRBD1 as D (5 bases). The CDR3 contains 15 residues. Trimming cost V 0 bases and J 9 bases, with 13 bases left between them. The germline gives CDR1 SGDLS, CDR2 YYNGEE. The DNA for the CDR3 is TGTGCCAGCAGCGTAGTGGCAGGGCAGGGTTCACCCCTCCACTTT. As protein: CASSVVAGQGSPLHF.

The chain links TRBV27 to TRBJ2-7; 8 positions match TRBD1. This CDR3 is built from 18 residues. Germline V gene sequence: CDR1 MNHEY, CDR2 SMNVEV (reference sequence). V was pared by 2 bases and J by 2 bases, with 14 bases of the junction left unmatched. This CDR3 is CASSLITETGDRAYEQYF. For the CDR3, the DNA is TGTGCCAGCAGTTTAATCACAGAGACAGGGGACAGAGCCTACGAGCAGTACTTC.

The rearrangement uses TRBV14 and TRBJ1-2, with 10 bases fitting TRBD1. The CDR3 sequence is 14 residues long. Germline V lookup: CDR1 SGHDN, CDR2 FVKESK. J was trimmed by 5 bases and V by 4 bases; bases with no gene match: 4. CDR3: CASSPGTGVYGYTF. The CDR3 DNA is TGTGCCAGCAGCCCCGGGACAGGGGTTTATGGCTACACCTTC.

The chain links TRBV4-3 to TRBJ2-3; D may be TRBD1 (6 bases). This CDR3 is 13 amino acids long. The germline gives CDR1 LGHNA, CDR2 YSLEER. V was trimmed by 0 bases and J by 7 bases, leaving 8 bases between them. CDR3 DNA: TGCGCCAGCAGCCAAGAGGGGGCAAATACGCAGTATTTT. Amino acid sequence: CASSQEGANTQYF.

This sequence joins TRBV2 and TRBJ2-3; no definite D call. Germline V gene data show CDR1 as SNHLY and CDR2 as FYNNEI. This CDR3 spans 16 amino acids. The V gene lost 7 bases and the J gene lost 0 bases, with 17 bases spanning the gap. This CDR3 is CASTTLKTASTDTQYF. The CDR3 DNA sequence: TGTGCCAGCACAACCCTGAAAACAGCTAGCACAGATACGCAGTATTTT.

J is TRBJ1-1 and V is TRBV6-5; possibly TRBD1 for D (6 bases). In germline, CDR1 is MNHEY, CDR2 SVGAGI. The V end was cut by 8 bases, the J end by 1 base, with 11 bases between. This CDR3 spans 13 amino acids. CDR3 sequence reads: CASAQGKNTEAFF. DNA of the CDR3: TGTGCCAGCGCACAGGGAAAGAACACTGAAGCTTTCTTT.

The V gene is TRBV19, the J gene TRBJ2-3, with 7 bases fitting TRBD2. The CDR3 consists of 16 residues. In germline, CDR1 is LNHDA, CDR2 SQIVND (reference sequence). Trimming cost V 3 bases and J 0 bases; bases outside gene matches: 6. In DNA, the CDR3 is TGTGCCAGTAGTATCCCGACTAGCAGTAGCACAGATACGCAGTATTTT. The encoded protein is CASSIPTSSSTDTQYF. The whole variable domain, filled in from reference TRBV19 and TRBJ2-3, reads DGGITQSPKYLFRKEGQNVTLSCEQNLNHDAMYWYRQDPGQGLRLIYYSQIVNDFQKGDIAEGYSVSREKKESFPLTVTSAQKNPTAFYLCASSIPTSSSTDTQYFGPGTRLTVL.

The chain is built from TRBV7-9 and TRBJ1-2; D unclear. V lost 0 bases and J lost 4, with 12 bases in between. CDR1 is SEHNR, CDR2 FQNEAQ, per germline (reference sequence). The CDR3 is 15 amino acids. CDR3 DNA: TGTGCCAGCAGCTTAGCCCCCCAGACACTCTATGGCTACACCTTC. Its translation is CASSLAPQTLYGYTF.

The chain recombines TRBV6-5 with TRBJ1-2, with a possible D match to TRBD1 (6 bases). The germline gives CDR1 MNHEY, CDR2 SVGAGI. CDR3 length: 14 amino acids. V gave up 8 bases and J gave up 8 bases, with 21 bases separating them. CDR3 sequence reads: CASGRAGAIRGYTF. The CDR3 nucleotides read TGTGCCAGCGGTAGGGCAGGGGCTATCCGGGGCTACACCTTC.

This chain uses TRBV6-4 with TRBJ2-1; tentative D call: TRBD2 (5 bases). Germline V gives CDR1 MRHNA, CDR2 SNTAGT. This CDR3 is 16 amino acids long. The V end lost 3 bases, the J end lost 0 bases, and 12 bases lay between the germline ends. As DNA, the CDR3 is TGTGCCAGCAGTGAAGGCCTGGGGAGCTCCTACAATGAGCAGTTCTTC. This gives the protein CASSEGLGSSYNEQFF.

J is TRBJ2-3 and V is TRBV7-9; TRBD2 matches 7 bases. The trim removed 0 bases at V and 1 base at J, leaving 1 base unmatched. The germline V gene encodes CDR1 SEHNR and CDR2 FQNEAQ (reference sequence). The length of the CDR3 is 15 residues. The CDR3 sequence: CASSLAAGGTDTQYF. The CDR3, as DNA: TGTGCCAGCAGCTTAGCGGCGGGGGGCACAGATACGCAGTATTTT.

This clone was seen once. V is TRBV7-5 and J is TRBJ1-2. TRBV7-5 is a pseudogene segment. CDR3 length equals 14 residues. DNA of the CDR3: TGTGTCAGAAGCTGTCCGGGACGGAGCTATGGCTACACCTTC. Amino acids: CVRSCPGRSYGYTF.

The chain uses TRBV7-2 and TRBJ1-1, with unresolved D. This CDR3 region has 14 residues. Germline CDR1 SGHTA, CDR2 FQGNSA. V lost 6 bases, J lost 1 base, and 12 bases lay in between. CDR3 region: CASRPVVGNTEAFF. CDR3 DNA: TGTGCCAGCAGACCCGTCGTTGGGAACACTGAAGCTTTCTTT.

The chain links TRBV10-3 to TRBJ1-6, with 11 bases matching TRBD1. This CDR3 has 14 residues. Germline CDR1 and CDR2: ENHRY and SYGVKD. V shed 7 bases, J shed 7 bases, and the junction held 3 bases outside the gene matches. The CDR3 coding sequence is TGTGCCATCAAAGGACAGGGGGCGAATTCACCCCTCCACTTT. Encoded protein: CAIKGQGANSPLHF.

The chain carries TRBV6-5 and TRBJ2-7, with D possibly TRBD2 on 6 matching bases. This CDR3 is built from 15 residues. The germline CDR1 and CDR2 sequences are MNHEY and SVGAGI. V shed 2 bases and J shed 7 bases, with 18 bases lying between them. In DNA form, the CDR3 reads TGTGCCAGCAGTTACGTTGGGGGGAAGGGGAGGGAGCAGTACTTC. Translated: CASSYVGGKGREQYF.